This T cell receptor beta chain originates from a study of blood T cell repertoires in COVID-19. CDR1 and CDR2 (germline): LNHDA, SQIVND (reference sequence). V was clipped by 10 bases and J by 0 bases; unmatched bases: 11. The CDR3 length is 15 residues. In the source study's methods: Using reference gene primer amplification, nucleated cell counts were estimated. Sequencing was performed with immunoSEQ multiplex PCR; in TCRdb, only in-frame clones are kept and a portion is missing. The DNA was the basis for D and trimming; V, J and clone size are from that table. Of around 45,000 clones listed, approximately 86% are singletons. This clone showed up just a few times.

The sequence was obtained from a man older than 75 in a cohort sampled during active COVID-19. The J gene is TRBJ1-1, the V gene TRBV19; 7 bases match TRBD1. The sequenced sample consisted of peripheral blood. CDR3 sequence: CATLPTGAVNTEAFF. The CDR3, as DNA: TGTGCCACCCTACCCACAGGGGCGGTGAACACTGAAGCTTTCTTT.